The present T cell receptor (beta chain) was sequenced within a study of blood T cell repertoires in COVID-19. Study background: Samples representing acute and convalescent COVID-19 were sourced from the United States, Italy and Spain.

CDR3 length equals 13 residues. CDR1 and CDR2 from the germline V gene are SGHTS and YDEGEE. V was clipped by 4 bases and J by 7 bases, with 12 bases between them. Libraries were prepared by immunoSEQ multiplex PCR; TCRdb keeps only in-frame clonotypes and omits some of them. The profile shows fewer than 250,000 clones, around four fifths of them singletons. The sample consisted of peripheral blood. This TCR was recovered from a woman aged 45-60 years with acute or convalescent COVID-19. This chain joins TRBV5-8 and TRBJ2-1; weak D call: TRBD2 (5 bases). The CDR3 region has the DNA TGTGCCAGCAGCCCTTGGGAGAAAAATGAGCAGTTCTTC. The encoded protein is CASSPWEKNEQFF.